Only one count was recorded for the clone carrying this T cell receptor beta chain. The protocol was immunoSEQ multiplex PCR, while the TCRdb copy is restricted to in-frame clones and leaves out a portion. The sample consists of fewer than 65,000 clones, roughly 95% of them appearing once. The entry originates in a study of T cell changes during pregnancy in multiple sclerosis. Germline V gene lookup returns CDR1 SGHNT and CDR2 YENEEA. V lost 5 bases to trimming and J lost 0 bases, with 17 bases between them. The CDR3 is 17 amino acids. Sequences were derived from CD4+ T cells from peripheral blood mononuclear cells, sampled in the third trimester of pregnancy. The clonotype originates from a female donor with multiple sclerosis, enrolled in a pregnancy study. The rearrangement joins TRBV11-3 to TRBJ2-1, with D possibly matching TRBD1 (6 bases). DNA of the CDR3: TGTGCCAGCAGCGTGGGGTGGACAGACAGCTCCTACAATGAGCAGTTCTTC. Translation gives CASSVGWTDSSYNEQFF.